These 12 T cell receptor beta chains were all obtained from the same sample, sequenced in a study of cytomegalovirus exposure and HLA in healthy donors. Amplification used 60 Vbeta primers and 13 Jbeta primers. Here immunoSEQ multiplex PCR was the method, and the copy in TCRdb shows in-frame clones only, minus some. The table has 72,000 or so clones, roughly 81% seen once; the top ten hold about 10%. The sequenced sample was PBMCs. Receptors originate from a human donor in good health.

This chain joins TRBV25-1 and TRBJ2-1; D remains unclear. Trimming removed 2 bases from V and 0 bases from J, with 11 bases in between. The germline V gene has CDR1 MGHDK and CDR2 SYGVNS. The CDR3 sequence is 16 residues long. CDR3 in amino acids: CASSELGQSSYNEQFF. In nucleotides, the CDR3 is TGTGCCAGCAGTGAACTTGGGCAGAGCTCCTACAATGAGCAGTTCTTC.

The chain combines TRBV7-2 with TRBJ1-2; D is unresolved. The CDR3 is 12 amino acids. The ends were cut back, 6 bases at V and 5 bases at J, with 10 bases in the middle. In germline, CDR1 is SGHTA, CDR2 FQGNSA. The DNA of the CDR3 is TGTGCCAGCAGTACCACGGGGTATGGCTACACCTTC. Amino acids: CASSTTGYGYTF.

This rearrangement joins TRBV2 to TRBJ2-7; D is unresolved. In germline, CDR1 is SNHLY, CDR2 FYNNEI. The CDR3 contains 14 residues. Trimming pared 8 bases from V and 6 bases from J, leaving 20 bases between. The CDR3 sequence: CASGNSLSESEQYF. The CDR3 DNA sequence: TGTGCCAGCGGTAATAGCTTGTCCGAAAGCGAGCAGTACTTC.

This chain joins TRBV19 and TRBJ2-4, with TRBD1 as a possible D gene (6 bases). The CDR3 covers 14 residues. Trimming removed 10 bases at V and 6 bases at J, with 19 bases between. Germline V gene sequence: CDR1 LNHDA, CDR2 SQIVND (reference sequence). CDR3 loop: CATKPGQGINIQYF. CDR3 DNA: TGTGCCACAAAACCGGGACAAGGTATAAACATTCAGTACTTC.

Written as DNA, the CDR3 is TGTGCCAGTAGTATGGGGGGGAAACAGCCCCAGCATTTT. Translated: CASSMGGKQPQHF. The chain is built from TRBV19 and TRBJ1-5, with D perhaps TRBD1 (5 bases). With 3 bases removed from V and 7 bases from J, the gap between germline ends came to 10 bases. The V gene's germline CDR1 is LNHDA and CDR2 SQIVND (reference sequence). This CDR3 is built from 13 residues.

The rearrangement links TRBV6-1 to TRBJ2-2; 11 bases are a match to TRBD1. Germline-derived CDR1 and CDR2 are MNHNS and SASEGT. This CDR3 region has 15 residues. CDR3 protein: CVAQDRGRGTGELFF. The DNA for the CDR3 is TGTGTCGCACAGGACAGGGGGCGAGGCACCGGGGAGCTGTTTTTT.

This clone was detected only a few times. V is TRBV5-4 and J is TRBJ1-5; D is possibly TRBD1 (5 bases). The germline gives CDR1 SGHNT, CDR2 YYREEE (reference sequence). This CDR3 is 13 amino acids long. V was trimmed by 4 bases and J by 7 bases, leaving 12 bases between them. The CDR3 sequence: CASSPEGRQPQHF. The CDR3 DNA sequence: TGTGCCAGCAGCCCGGAGGGGCGGCAGCCCCAGCATTTT.

The V and J genes are TRBV28 and TRBJ2-2, with no clear D. This CDR3 is 13 amino acids long. Germline loops: CDR1 MDHEN, CDR2 SYDVKM. Trimming cost V 7 bases and J 3 bases, with 9 bases left between them. CDR3 in amino acids: CASTPQYTGELFF. The CDR3 DNA sequence: TGTGCCAGCACGCCACAGTACACCGGGGAGCTGTTTTTT.

The CDR3 DNA is TGTGCCAGCAGCTTAGCGGGCCCCCTAGCGGGAGGGTACCCAGATACGCAGTATTTT. This gives the protein CASSLAGPLAGGYPDTQYF. The chain couples TRBV7-8 to TRBJ2-3; 12 bases are shared with TRBD2. The ends lost 0 bases at V and 4 bases at J; junction bases unmatched: 11. This CDR3 has 19 residues. Germline V gives CDR1 SGHVS, CDR2 FQNEAQ.

The rearrangement links TRBV6-1 to TRBJ1-2, with D unclear. Germline V gives CDR1 MNHNS, CDR2 SASEGT. The CDR3 has 14 amino acids. V lost 8 bases, J lost 2 bases, and 15 bases lay in between. The CDR3 bases are TGTGCCAGCGGTGCACTCTACGGGAACTATGGCTACACCTTC. This encodes CASGALYGNYGYTF.

In this sample, this clone turned up once. The chain combines TRBV15 with TRBJ1-3; perhaps TRBD1 as D (6 bases). The length of the CDR3 is 16 residues. Germline V CDR1 and CDR2: LNHNV, YYDKDF (reference sequence). Trimming stripped 1 base from V and 1 base from J, with 11 bases between. CDR3 in amino acids: CATSRAQGNSGNTIYF. The CDR3 nucleotides are TGTGCCACCAGCAGAGCTCAGGGGAATTCTGGAAACACCATATATTTT. Looking up the rest from reference TRBV15 and TRBJ1-3 gives the full variable domain: DAMVIQNPRYQVTQFGKPVTLSCSQTLNHNVMYWYQQKSSQAPKLLFHYYDKDFNNEADTPDNFQSRRPNTSFCFLDIRSPGLGDTAMYLCATSRAQGNSGNTIYFGEGSWLTVV.

J is TRBJ1-2 and V is TRBV4-1; 9 bases align to TRBD1. Germline CDR1 and CDR2: MGHRA and YSYEKL. Trimming removed 4 bases from V and 7 bases from J; junction bases left unmatched: 10. The CDR3 loop spans 15 amino acids. This chain's CDR3 is CASSLVDTGQGGYTF. CDR3 coding DNA: TGCGCCAGCAGCCTAGTGGACACGGGACAGGGTGGCTACACCTTC.